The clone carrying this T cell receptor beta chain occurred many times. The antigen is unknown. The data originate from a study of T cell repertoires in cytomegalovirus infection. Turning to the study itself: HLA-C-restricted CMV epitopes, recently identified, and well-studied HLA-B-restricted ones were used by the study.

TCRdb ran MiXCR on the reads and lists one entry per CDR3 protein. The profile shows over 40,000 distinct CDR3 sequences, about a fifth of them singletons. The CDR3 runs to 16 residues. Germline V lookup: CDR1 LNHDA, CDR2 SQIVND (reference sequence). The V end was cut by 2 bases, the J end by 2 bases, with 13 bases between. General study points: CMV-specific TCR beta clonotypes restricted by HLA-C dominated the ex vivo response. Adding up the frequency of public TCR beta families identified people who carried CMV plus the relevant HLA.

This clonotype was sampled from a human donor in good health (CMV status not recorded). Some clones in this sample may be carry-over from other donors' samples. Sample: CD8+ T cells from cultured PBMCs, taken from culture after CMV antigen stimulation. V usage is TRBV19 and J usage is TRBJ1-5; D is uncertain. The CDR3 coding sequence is TGTGCCAGTAGTATATTTCAGACCATAGGCAATCAGCCCCAGCATTTT. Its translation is CASSIFQTIGNQPQHF.